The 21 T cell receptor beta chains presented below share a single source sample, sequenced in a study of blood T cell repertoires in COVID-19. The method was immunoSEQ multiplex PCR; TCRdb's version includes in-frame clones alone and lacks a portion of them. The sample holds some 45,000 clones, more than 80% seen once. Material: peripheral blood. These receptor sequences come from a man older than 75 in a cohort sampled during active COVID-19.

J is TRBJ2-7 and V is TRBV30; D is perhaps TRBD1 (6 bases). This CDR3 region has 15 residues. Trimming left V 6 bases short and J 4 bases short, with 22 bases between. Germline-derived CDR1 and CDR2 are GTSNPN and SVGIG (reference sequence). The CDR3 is CACALNRDTEYEQYF. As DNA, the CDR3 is TGTGCCTGTGCCCTAAACCGGGACACTGAGTACGAGCAGTACTTC.

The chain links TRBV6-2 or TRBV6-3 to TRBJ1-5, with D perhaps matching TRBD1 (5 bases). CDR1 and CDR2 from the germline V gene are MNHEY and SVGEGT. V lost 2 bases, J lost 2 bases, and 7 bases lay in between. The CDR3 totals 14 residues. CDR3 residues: CASSYGGGNQPQHF. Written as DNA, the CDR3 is TGTGCCAGCAGTTACGGAGGGGGCAATCAGCCCCAGCATTTT.

This chain's CDR3 is CASSQEHSGLGETQYF. As DNA, the CDR3 is TGTGCCAGCAGCCAAGAACATAGCGGGCTCGGGGAGACCCAGTACTTC. The J gene is TRBJ2-5, the V gene TRBV3-1 (or the pseudogene TRBV3-2); TRBD2 aligns across 7 bases. CDR3 length equals 16 residues. The germline V gene encodes CDR1 LGHDT and CDR2 YNNKEL (reference sequence). V lost 0 bases, J lost 5 bases, and 9 bases stayed unmatched.

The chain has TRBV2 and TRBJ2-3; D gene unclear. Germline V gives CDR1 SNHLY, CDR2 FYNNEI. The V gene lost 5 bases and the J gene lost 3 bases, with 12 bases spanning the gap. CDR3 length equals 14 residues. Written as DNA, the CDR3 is TGTGCCAGCAGTAACAACAAGAGGACAGATACGCAGTATTTT. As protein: CASSNNKRTDTQYF. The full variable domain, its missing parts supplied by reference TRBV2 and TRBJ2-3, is EPEVTQTPSHQVTQMGQEVILRCVPISNHLYFYWYRQILGQKVEFLVSFYNNEISEKSEIFDDQFSVERPDGSNFTLKIRSTKLEDSAMYFCASSNNKRTDTQYFGPGTRLTVL.

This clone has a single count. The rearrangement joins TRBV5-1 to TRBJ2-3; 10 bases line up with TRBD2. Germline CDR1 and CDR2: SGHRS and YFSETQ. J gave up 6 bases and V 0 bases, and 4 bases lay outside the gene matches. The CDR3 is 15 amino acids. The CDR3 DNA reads TGCGCCAGCAGCTTGGATGTTAGCGGGAGGGATACGCAGTATTTT. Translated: CASSLDVSGRDTQYF. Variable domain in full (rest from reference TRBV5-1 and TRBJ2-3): KAGVTQTPRYLIKTRGQQVTLSCSPISGHRSVSWYQQTPGQGLQFLFEYFSETQRNKGNFPGRFSGRQFSNSRSEMNVSTLELGDSALYLCASSLDVSGRDTQYFGPGTRLTVL.

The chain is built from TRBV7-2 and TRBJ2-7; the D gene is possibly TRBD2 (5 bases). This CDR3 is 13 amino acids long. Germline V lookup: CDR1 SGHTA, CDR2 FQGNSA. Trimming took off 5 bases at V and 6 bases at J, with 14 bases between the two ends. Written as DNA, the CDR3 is TGTGCCAGCAGCGGCGGGCGAGGTAGCGAGCAGTACTTC. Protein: CASSGGRGSEQYF.

The CDR3 sequence: CASSLKIRTGVNTEAFF. CDR3 DNA sequence: TGTGCCAGCAGTTTAAAGATTCGGACAGGGGTTAACACTGAAGCTTTCTTT. This chain connects TRBV27 to TRBJ1-1; 9 bases are shared with TRBD1. CDR1 is MNHEY and CDR2 is SMNVEV in the germline V gene (reference sequence). The CDR3 is 17 residues long. Trimming removed 2 bases from V and 2 bases from J; junction bases left unmatched: 9.

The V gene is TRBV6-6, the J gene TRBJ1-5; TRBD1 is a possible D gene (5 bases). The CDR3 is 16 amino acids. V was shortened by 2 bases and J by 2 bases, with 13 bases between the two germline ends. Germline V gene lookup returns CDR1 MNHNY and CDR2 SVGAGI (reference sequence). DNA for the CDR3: TGTGCCAGCAGTTACCGCGGCAGGGAGGGCAATCAGCCCCAGCATTTT. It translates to CASSYRGREGNQPQHF.

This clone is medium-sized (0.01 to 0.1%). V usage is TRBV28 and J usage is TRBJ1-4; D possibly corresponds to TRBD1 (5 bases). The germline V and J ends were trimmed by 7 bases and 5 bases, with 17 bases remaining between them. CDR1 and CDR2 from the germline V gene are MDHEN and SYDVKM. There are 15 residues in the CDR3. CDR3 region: CASTPDSLRNEKLFF. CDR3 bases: TGTGCCAGCACTCCAGACAGCCTTCGAAATGAAAAACTGTTTTTT. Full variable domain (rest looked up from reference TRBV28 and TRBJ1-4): DVKVTQSSRYLVKRTGEKVFLECVQDMDHENMFWYRQDPGLGLRLIYFSYDVKMKEKGDIPEGYSVSREKKERFSLILESASTNQTSMYLCASTPDSLRNEKLFFGSGTQLSVL.

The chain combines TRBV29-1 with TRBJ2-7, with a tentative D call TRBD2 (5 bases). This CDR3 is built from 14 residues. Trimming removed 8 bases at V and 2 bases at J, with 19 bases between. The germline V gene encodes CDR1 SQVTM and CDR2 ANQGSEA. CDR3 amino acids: CSPVLGASPYEQYF. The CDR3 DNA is TGCAGCCCGGTGCTGGGTGCTAGCCCCTACGAGCAGTACTTC.

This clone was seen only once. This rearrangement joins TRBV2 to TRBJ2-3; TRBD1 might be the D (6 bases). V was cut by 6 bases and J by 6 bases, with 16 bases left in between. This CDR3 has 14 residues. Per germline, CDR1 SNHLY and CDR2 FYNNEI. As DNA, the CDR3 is TGTGCCAGCAGCCTGTTAGGGGGAATCGATACGCAGTATTTT. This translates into CASSLLGGIDTQYF.

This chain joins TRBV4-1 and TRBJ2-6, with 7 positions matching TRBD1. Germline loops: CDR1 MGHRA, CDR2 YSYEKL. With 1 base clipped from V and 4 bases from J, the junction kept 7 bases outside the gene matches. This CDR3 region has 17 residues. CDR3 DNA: TGCGCCAGCAGCCAAGTACTCCAGGGGGTCGGGGCCAACGTCCTGACTTTC. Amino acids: CASSQVLQGVGANVLTF.

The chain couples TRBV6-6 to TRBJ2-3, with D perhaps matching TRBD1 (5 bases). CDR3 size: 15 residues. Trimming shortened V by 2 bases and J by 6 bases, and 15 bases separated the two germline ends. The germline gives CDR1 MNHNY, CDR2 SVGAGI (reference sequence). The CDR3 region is CASSYQAQTADTQYF. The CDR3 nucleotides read TGTGCCAGCAGTTACCAGGCCCAGACAGCCGATACGCAGTATTTT.

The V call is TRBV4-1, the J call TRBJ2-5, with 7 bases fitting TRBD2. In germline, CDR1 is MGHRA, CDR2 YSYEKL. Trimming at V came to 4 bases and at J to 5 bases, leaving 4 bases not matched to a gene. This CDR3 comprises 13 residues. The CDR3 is CASSRLASETQYF. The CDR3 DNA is TGCGCCAGCAGCCGACTAGCCTCCGAGACCCAGTACTTC.

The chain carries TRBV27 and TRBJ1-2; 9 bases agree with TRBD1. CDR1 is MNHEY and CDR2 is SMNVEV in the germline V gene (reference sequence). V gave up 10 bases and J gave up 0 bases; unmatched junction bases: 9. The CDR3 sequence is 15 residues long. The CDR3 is CATLQTGGANYGYTF. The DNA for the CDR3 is TGTGCCACCCTACAAACAGGGGGCGCTAACTATGGCTACACCTTC.

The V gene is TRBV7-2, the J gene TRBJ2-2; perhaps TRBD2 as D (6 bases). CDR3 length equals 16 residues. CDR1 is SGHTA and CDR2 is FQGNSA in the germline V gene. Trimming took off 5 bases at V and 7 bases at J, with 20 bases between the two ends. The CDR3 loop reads CASSGRWGGVNGELFF. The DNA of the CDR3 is TGTGCCAGCAGCGGGCGGTGGGGCGGGGTAAACGGGGAGCTGTTTTTT. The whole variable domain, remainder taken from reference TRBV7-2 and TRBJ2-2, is GAGVSQSPSNKVTEKGKDVELRCDPISGHTALYWYRQSLGQGLEFLIYFQGNSAPDKSGLPSDRFSAERTGGSVSTLTIQRTQQEDSAVYLCASSGRWGGVNGELFFGEGSRLTVL.

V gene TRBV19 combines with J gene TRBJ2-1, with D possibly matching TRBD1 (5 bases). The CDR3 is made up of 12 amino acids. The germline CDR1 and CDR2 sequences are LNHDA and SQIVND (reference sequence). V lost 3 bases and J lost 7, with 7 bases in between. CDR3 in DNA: TGTGCCAGTAGTATCCAGGGAAATGAGCAGTTCTTC. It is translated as CASSIQGNEQFF. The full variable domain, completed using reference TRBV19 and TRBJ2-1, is DGGITQSPKYLFRKEGQNVTLSCEQNLNHDAMYWYRQDPGQGLRLIYYSQIVNDFQKGDIAEGYSVSREKKESFPLTVTSAQKNPTAFYLCASSIQGNEQFFGPGTRLTVL.

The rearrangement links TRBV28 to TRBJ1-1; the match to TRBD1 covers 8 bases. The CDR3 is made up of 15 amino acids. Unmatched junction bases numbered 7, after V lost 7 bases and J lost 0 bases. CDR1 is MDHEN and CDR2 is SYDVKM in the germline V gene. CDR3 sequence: CASTPGDRLNTEAFF. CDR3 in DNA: TGTGCCAGCACCCCCGGGGACAGGCTGAACACTGAAGCTTTCTTT.

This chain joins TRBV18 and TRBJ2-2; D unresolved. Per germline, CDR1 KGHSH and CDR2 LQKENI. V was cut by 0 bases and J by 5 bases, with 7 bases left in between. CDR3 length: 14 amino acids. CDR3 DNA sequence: TGTGCCAGCTCACCACCGGCGGTAACCGGGGAGCTGTTTTTT. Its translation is CASSPPAVTGELFF.

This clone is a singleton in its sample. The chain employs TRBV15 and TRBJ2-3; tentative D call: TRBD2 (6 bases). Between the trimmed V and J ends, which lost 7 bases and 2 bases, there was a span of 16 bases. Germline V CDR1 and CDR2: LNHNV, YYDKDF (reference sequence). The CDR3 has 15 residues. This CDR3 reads CATTAVAGNTDTQYF. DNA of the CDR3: TGTGCCACCACCGCCGTGGCGGGGAACACAGATACGCAGTATTTT. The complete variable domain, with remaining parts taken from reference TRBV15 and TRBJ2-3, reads DAMVIQNPRYQVTQFGKPVTLSCSQTLNHNVMYWYQQKSSQAPKLLFHYYDKDFNNEADTPDNFQSRRPNTSFCFLDIRSPGLGDTAMYLCATTAVAGNTDTQYFGPGTRLTVL.

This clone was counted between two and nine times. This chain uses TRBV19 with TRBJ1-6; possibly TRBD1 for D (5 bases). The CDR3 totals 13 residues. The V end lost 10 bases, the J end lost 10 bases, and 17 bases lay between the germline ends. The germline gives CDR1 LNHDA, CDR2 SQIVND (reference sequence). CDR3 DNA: TGTGCCACTCAGGGCAGTCTTCAATCACCCCTCCACTTT. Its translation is CATQGSLQSPLHF.